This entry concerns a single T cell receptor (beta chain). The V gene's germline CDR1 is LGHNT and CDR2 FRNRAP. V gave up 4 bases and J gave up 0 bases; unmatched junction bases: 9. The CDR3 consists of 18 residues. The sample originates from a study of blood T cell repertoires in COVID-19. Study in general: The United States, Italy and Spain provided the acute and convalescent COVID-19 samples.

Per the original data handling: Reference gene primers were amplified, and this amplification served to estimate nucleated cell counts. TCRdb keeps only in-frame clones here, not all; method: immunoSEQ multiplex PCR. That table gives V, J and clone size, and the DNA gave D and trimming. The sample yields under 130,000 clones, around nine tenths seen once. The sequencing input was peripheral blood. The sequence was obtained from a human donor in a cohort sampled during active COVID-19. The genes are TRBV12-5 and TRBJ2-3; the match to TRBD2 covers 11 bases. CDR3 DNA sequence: TGTGCTAGTGGTTCGGGACTAGCGGAAGTAATAAGCACAGATACGCAGTATTTT. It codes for CASGSGLAEVISTDTQYF.